Detailed here is one TCR beta chain. Its antigen is not known. The data originate from a study of beta chain features in type 1 diabetes. Study conclusions and caveats: HLA influence on TCRB rearrangement stayed unresolved here. The study found moderately but significantly shorter TCRB CDR3s in all four CD4+ subsets of Type 1 diabetes patients.

The germline CDR1 and CDR2 sequences are MNHNS and SASEGT. The CDR3 covers 15 residues. The V gene end was trimmed by 2 bases and the J gene end by 6 bases; junction bases not matched to a gene: 4. What was sequenced were expressed TCRB transcripts, since all of the isolated RNA had been reverse transcribed. Here immunoSEQ multiplex PCR was the method, and the copy in TCRdb shows in-frame clones only, minus some. The sample consists of hundreds of thousands of clones, about an eighth of them appearing once. The specimen sequenced was naive CD4+ T cells from blood. The origin of this receptor is a man aged 18-30 years with type 1 diabetes. The chain uses TRBV6-1 and TRBJ1-6, with 7 bases lining up with TRBD1. The CDR3 nucleotides are TGTGCCAGCAGTGAATCGGGACAGAGTAATTCACCCCTCCACTTT. Translation: CASSESGQSNSPLHF.